Following are 24 T cell receptor beta chains from one sample sequenced in a study of shared clonotypes between healthy human individuals. Sequencing used immunoSEQ multiplex PCR; TCRdb keeps in-frame clones, though not all of them. The sample holds over a million clones, around 98% seen once. The sample comprised naive CD4+ T cells sorted from blood. Subset denoted: CD45RA+ positively selected. The receptors shown here come from a young man in good health.

Concerning this clone: Within the sample, other DNA sequences also encode this same CDR3. The CDR3 bases are TGTGCCAGCAGCGTACGCAGTTCCACAGATACGCAGTATTTT. Translated: CASSVRSSTDTQYF. The chain joins TRBV9 to TRBJ2-3; D is unresolved. V dropped 1 base and J dropped 2 bases, with 8 bases sitting between them. The CDR3 has 14 residues. Per the germline V gene, CDR1 is SGDLS and CDR2 is YYNGEE.

The chain joins TRBV5-1 to TRBJ2-1; D is perhaps TRBD1 (5 bases). The CDR3 consists of 14 residues. The V gene lost 4 bases and the J gene lost 6 bases, with 14 bases spanning the gap. Germline CDR1 reads SGHRS; CDR2 reads YFSETQ. The CDR3 region is CASSPREGVNEQFF. For the CDR3, the DNA is TGCGCCAGCAGCCCCCGTGAAGGGGTCAATGAGCAGTTCTTC.

CDR3 in DNA: TGTGCCAGCAGCGTAGCTGGGGGCGGGGAGCTGTTTTTT. It translates to CASSVAGGGELFF. The V and J genes are TRBV9 and TRBJ2-2; D may match TRBD1 or TRBD2 (5 bases each). There are 13 residues in the CDR3. Trimming took 0 bases from V and 7 from J, leaving 7 bases between them. The germline V gene encodes CDR1 SGDLS and CDR2 YYNGEE.

The genes are TRBV7-2 and TRBJ2-3; D might be TRBD1 or TRBD2, each matching 5 bases. The V and J ends lost 4 bases and 5 bases respectively, with 13 bases between them. The CDR3 runs to 14 residues. CDR1 and CDR2 (germline): SGHTA, FQGNSA. The CDR3 DNA reads as TGTGCCAGCAGCTCCGGGACGTCGGGAGATACGCAGTATTTT. This gives the protein CASSSGTSGDTQYF.

This chain links TRBV18 with TRBJ1-1; 7 bases are shared with TRBD1. Germline CDR1 KGHSH, CDR2 LQKENI. CDR3 length equals 14 residues. Germline trimming cut 6 bases from V and 1 base from J; bases unmatched to any gene: 5. CDR3 residues: CASSQDRANTEAFF. The CDR3 nucleotides read TGTGCCAGCTCTCAAGACAGGGCGAACACTGAAGCTTTCTTT. Supplemented by reference TRBV18 and TRBJ1-1, the full variable domain reads NAGVMQNPRHLVRRRGQEARLRCSPMKGHSHVYWYRQLPEEGLKFMVYLQKENIIDESGMPKERFSAEFPKEGPSILRIQQVVRGDSAAYFCASSQDRANTEAFFGQGTRLTVV.

The chain uses TRBV28 and TRBJ2-7; 11 nucleotides match TRBD2. Germline assignment: CDR1 MDHEN and CDR2 SYDVKM. J gave up 6 bases and V 5 bases, and 6 bases lay outside the gene matches. There are 14 residues in the CDR3. CDR3 sequence reads: CASSKVAGGGEQYF. The CDR3 nucleotides read TGTGCCAGCAGTAAAGTAGCGGGAGGGGGCGAGCAGTACTTC.

V gene TRBV5-4 combines with J gene TRBJ2-6; D is unclear. Trimming shortened V by 2 bases and J by 0 bases, and 3 bases separated the two germline ends. The CDR3 sequence is 14 residues long. CDR1 SGHNT and CDR2 YYREEE come from the germline V gene (reference sequence). The CDR3 nucleotides read TGTGCCAGCAGCTTCGTCTCTGGGGCCAACGTCCTGACTTTC. Translated, it gives CASSFVSGANVLTF. The variable domain in full, with the rest retrieved from reference TRBV5-4 and TRBJ2-6, is ETGVTQSPTHLIKTRGQQVTLRCSSQSGHNTVSWYQQALGQGPQFIFQYYREEENGRGNFPPRFSGLQFPNYSSELNVNALELDDSALYLCASSFVSGANVLTFGAGSRLTVL.

About this clone itself: Mismatch with germline at one junction end may stem from a read error. The chain couples TRBV7-7 to TRBJ1-4; no clear D gene. Germline CDR1 SSHAT, CDR2 FNYEAQ (reference sequence). The length of the CDR3 is 15 residues. The CDR3 loop is CASSFSGATNEKLFF. CDR3 DNA: TGTGCTAGCAGCTTCAGCGGGGCAACTAATGAAAAACTGTTTTTT.

This sequence joins TRBV5-6 and TRBJ1-1; D is uncertain. The CDR3 is 13 residues long. V shed 1 base and J shed 10 bases, with 14 bases lying between them. The germline gives CDR1 SGHDT, CDR2 YYEEEE. CDR3 residues: CASSLSKGAGAFF. DNA for the CDR3: TGTGCCAGCAGCTTGAGTAAGGGTGCGGGAGCTTTCTTT.

V gene TRBV5-1 combines with J gene TRBJ2-7; D ambiguous. V shed 1 base and J shed 2 bases, with 19 bases lying between them. The CDR3 is made up of 17 amino acids. CDR1 and CDR2 (germline): SGHRS, YFSETQ. The CDR3 spells CASSLSAGRVEPYEQYF. CDR3 nucleotides: TGCGCCAGCAGCTTGTCTGCTGGTCGAGTGGAACCCTACGAGCAGTACTTC.

The chain recombines TRBV7-2 with TRBJ1-2, with 7 bases identical to TRBD1. V trimming: 5 bases; J trimming: 3 bases; junction bases outside the gene matches: 9. The length of the CDR3 is 15 residues. Per the germline V gene, CDR1 is SGHTA and CDR2 is FQGNSA. CDR3 sequence reads: CASSAGQEQYYGYTF. In DNA form, the CDR3 reads TGTGCCAGCAGCGCCGGACAGGAGCAATACTATGGCTACACCTTC.

For this clone: Other DNA sequences in the same sample also yield this CDR3. The chain combines TRBV19 with TRBJ2-1; 12 bases are shared with TRBD2. J lost 6 bases, V lost 6 bases, and 0 bases had no gene match. This CDR3 is built from 13 residues. Looked up from germline, CDR1 is LNHDA and CDR2 is SQIVND (reference sequence). CDR3: CASRTSGSNEQFF. In DNA, the CDR3 is TGTGCCAGTAGGACTAGCGGGAGCAATGAGCAGTTCTTC. Together with reference TRBV19 and TRBJ2-1, the CDR3 gives the full variable domain: DGGITQSPKYLFRKEGQNVTLSCEQNLNHDAMYWYRQDPGQGLRLIYYSQIVNDFQKGDIAEGYSVSREKKESFPLTVTSAQKNPTAFYLCASRTSGSNEQFFGPGTRLTVL.

The chain combines TRBV9 with TRBJ2-5; D ambiguous. CDR3 length: 13 amino acids. Germline V gives CDR1 SGDLS, CDR2 YYNGEE. V was cut by 4 bases and J by 2 bases, with 9 bases left in between. This CDR3 reads CASSPGPQETQYF. CDR3 in DNA: TGTGCCAGCAGCCCGGGTCCTCAAGAGACCCAGTACTTC.

This chain joins TRBV9 and TRBJ2-3; no definite D call. Trimming left V 3 bases short and J 1 base short, with 12 bases between. Germline V gene data show CDR1 as SGDLS and CDR2 as YYNGEE. The CDR3 length is 15 residues. The CDR3 sequence is CASSASPVGTDTQYF. The CDR3 DNA is TGTGCCAGCAGCGCTAGTCCGGTGGGCACAGATACGCAGTATTTT.

The chain carries TRBV13 and TRBJ2-7; D might be TRBD1 (6 bases). Germline CDR1 and CDR2: PRHDT and FYEKMQ (reference sequence). V was cut by 5 bases and J by 6 bases, with 14 bases left in between. The CDR3 totals 13 residues. The CDR3 nucleotides are TGTGCCAGCAGCGTACAGGGTGACTCCGAGCAGTACTTC. Amino acids: CASSVQGDSEQYF.

This clone appeared once. The V gene is TRBV5-1, the J gene TRBJ1-1, with D possibly TRBD1 on 5 matching bases. CDR3 length: 14 amino acids. Germline V gene sequence: CDR1 SGHRS, CDR2 YFSETQ. The V end was cut by 6 bases, the J end by 1 base, with 13 bases between. CDR3: CASMLGGSNTEAFF. The CDR3 DNA sequence: TGCGCCAGCATGTTGGGGGGGTCGAACACTGAAGCTTTCTTT.

The chain combines TRBV29-1 with TRBJ2-7; 8 positions agree with TRBD2. Germline assignment: CDR1 SQVTM and CDR2 ANQGSEA. Unmatched junction bases numbered 12, after V lost 7 bases and J lost 4 bases. The CDR3 is 14 amino acids. CDR3 in DNA: TGCAGCGGACTATCGGGAGGGCCGTCGTACGAGCAGTACTTC. Its translation is CSGLSGGPSYEQYF.

The V call is TRBV5-1, the J call TRBJ2-1, with a weak D call TRBD2 (6 bases). The CDR3 consists of 15 residues. V lost 4 bases to trimming and J lost 6 bases, with 17 bases between them. Germline CDR1 is SGHRS and CDR2 is YFSETQ. CDR3: CASSPTGTPANEQFF. The CDR3 DNA follows: TGCGCCAGCAGCCCCACCGGGACTCCCGCCAATGAGCAGTTCTTC.

V and J are TRBV7-6 and TRBJ2-3, with D tentatively TRBD2 (6 bases). CDR1 SGHVS and CDR2 FNYEAQ come from the germline V gene. The CDR3 consists of 17 residues. V was pared by 5 bases and J by 2 bases, with 20 bases between. The chain's CDR3 is CASSPLQAGPLTDTQYF. CDR3 in DNA: TGTGCCAGCAGCCCACTACAGGCGGGACCTCTCACAGATACGCAGTATTTT.

The chain links TRBV18 to TRBJ2-7, with 7 bases identical to TRBD2. This CDR3 spans 16 amino acids. With V trimmed by 0 bases and J by 0 bases, 5 bases remained unmatched. CDR1 KGHSH and CDR2 LQKENI come from the germline V gene. The CDR3 reads CASSPPGGEYSYEQYF. The CDR3 DNA reads TGTGCCAGCTCACCACCGGGAGGGGAATACTCCTACGAGCAGTACTTC.

The chain recombines TRBV18 with TRBJ2-6; D is perhaps TRBD1 (6 bases). Deletions cut 6 bases from V and 0 bases from J, with 15 bases between. The CDR3 consists of 17 residues. Germline lookup yields CDR1 KGHSH and CDR2 LQKENI. This chain's CDR3 is CASSSVRDNSGANVLTF. The CDR3, as DNA: TGTGCCAGCTCCAGCGTTAGGGACAACTCTGGGGCCAACGTCCTGACTTTC.

The gene calls are TRBV18 and TRBJ2-1; D ambiguous. The ends were cut back, 1 base at V and 5 bases at J, with 6 bases in the middle. The CDR3 sequence is 13 residues long. Germline V gene data show CDR1 as KGHSH and CDR2 as LQKENI. DNA for the CDR3: TGTGCCAGCTCACCACTAGAAGACAATGAGCAGTTCTTC. This codes for CASSPLEDNEQFF.

The rearrangement links TRBV5-5 to TRBJ1-5, with TRBD1 matching over 8 bases. Germline values: CDR1 SGHKS, CDR2 YYEKEE (reference sequence). The CDR3 covers 15 residues. The junction had 1 base not matched to a gene; V was cut back by 0 bases and J by 2 bases. The CDR3 nucleotides read TGTGCCAGCAGCTTGGTACAGGGGGGCAATCAGCCCCAGCATTTT. Translated, it gives CASSLVQGGNQPQHF.

This rearrangement joins TRBV9 to TRBJ2-7; 13 bases agree with TRBD2. Trimming took 0 bases from V and 0 from J; bases not matched to a gene: 6. Germline V CDR1 and CDR2: SGDLS, YYNGEE. The CDR3 runs to 18 residues. CDR3 DNA: TGTGCCAGCAGCGTAGGACTAGCGGGAGGCCGGAGCTCCTACGAGCAGTACTTC. It codes for CASSVGLAGGRSSYEQYF.